The entry below gives a single T cell receptor beta chain sequence along with its context. These data belong to a study of blood T cell repertoires in COVID-19. Looking at the study overall: Material from acute and convalescent COVID-19 was sourced from the United States, Italy and Spain. In each case, the material was cDNA or gDNA derived from T cells, B-cell-depleted T cells, or PBMCs.

Per the original data handling: Amplification of reference gene primers provided the estimated nucleated cell counts. Produced via immunoSEQ multiplex PCR; TCRdb's table is partial and in-frame only. The DNA gave D and trimming, while V, J and clone size come from that table. This table has roughly 700,000 clones, just under 90% appearing once. This CDR3 has 17 residues. CDR1 and CDR2 (germline): LNHDA, SQIVND (reference sequence). The ends were cut back, 1 base at V and 1 base at J, with 16 bases in the middle. The gene calls are TRBV19 and TRBJ1-1; the D gene is possibly TRBD1 (5 bases). Sequencing used peripheral blood. The receptor's source is a woman aged 18-29 years with acute or convalescent COVID-19. CDR3 coding DNA: TGTGCCAGTAGTATAGTGACAGTAATGAATTCGAACACTGAAGCTTTCTTT. Amino acid sequence: CASSIVTVMNSNTEAFF. Using reference TRBV19 and TRBJ1-1 for the parts outside the CDR3, the full variable domain is DGGITQSPKYLFRKEGQNVTLSCEQNLNHDAMYWYRQDPGQGLRLIYYSQIVNDFQKGDIAEGYSVSREKKESFPLTVTSAQKNPTAFYLCASSIVTVMNSNTEAFFGQGTRLTVV.